Below are 19 T cell receptor beta chains sequenced from a single sample in a study of cytomegalovirus exposure and HLA in healthy donors. Primers for the PCR totalled 60 Vbeta and 13 Jbeta. Profiled with immunoSEQ multiplex PCR; TCRdb holds only in-frame clones, not every one. Here the sample spans 130,000 or so clones, over 65% being singletons. Sequencing was carried out using PBMCs. The receptor source for this set is a man between 18 and 35 years old in good health and CMV-seropositive.

This clone showed up just a few times. The chain combines TRBV7-3 with TRBJ2-1; unclear D gene. V was clipped by 1 base and J by 5 bases, with 9 bases between them. CDR1 SGHTA and CDR2 FQGTGA come from the germline V gene. CDR3 length: 14 amino acids. The CDR3: CASSLSGSDNEQFF. DNA for the CDR3: TGTGCCAGCAGCTTAAGCGGATCTGACAATGAGCAGTTCTTC.

The J gene is TRBJ2-1, the V gene TRBV30, with 10 bases identical to TRBD2. This CDR3 contains 13 residues. Germline CDR1 reads GTSNPN; CDR2 reads SVGIG (reference sequence). J lost 12 bases, V lost 2 bases, and 7 bases had no gene match. The CDR3 DNA reads TGTGCCTGGAGTCCGACTAGCGGGCGGACGCAGTTCTTC. This encodes CAWSPTSGRTQFF.

The chain combines TRBV10-3 with TRBJ2-7; D is unclear. CDR1 and CDR2 (germline): ENHRY, SYGVKD. The length of the CDR3 is 11 residues. The ends were cut back, 4 bases at V and 10 bases at J, with 11 bases in the middle. The CDR3 region is CAISGGVFQYF. CDR3 DNA: TGTGCCATCAGTGGAGGAGTCTTTCAGTACTTC.

This chain joins TRBV5-1 and TRBJ1-2; 10 bases line up with TRBD1. Trimming took 0 bases from V and 7 from J; bases not matched to a gene: 12. From germline, CDR1 is SGHRS and CDR2 YFSETQ. The CDR3 extends over 17 amino acids. The chain's CDR3 is CASSLELGQGLHAGYTF. In DNA, the CDR3 is TGCGCCAGCAGCTTGGAATTGGGACAGGGGCTGCATGCTGGCTACACCTTC.

The rearrangement uses TRBV7-6 and TRBJ2-1; D is perhaps TRBD2 (7 bases). V was shortened by 1 base and J by 2 bases, with 12 bases between the two germline ends. This CDR3 comprises 16 residues. In germline, CDR1 is SGHVS, CDR2 FNYEAQ. CDR3 amino acids: CASSLVWRGPYNEQFF. In DNA form, the CDR3 reads TGTGCCAGCAGCTTAGTGTGGCGGGGGCCCTACAATGAGCAGTTCTTC. Filled out from reference TRBV7-6 and TRBJ2-1, the complete variable domain reads GAGVSQSPRYKVTKRGQDVALRCDPISGHVSLYWYRQALGQGPEFLTYFNYEAQQDKSGLPNDRFSAERPEGSISTLTIQRTEQRDSAMYRCASSLVWRGPYNEQFFGPGTRLTVL.

The chain uses TRBV18 and TRBJ1-2, with D perhaps matching TRBD1 (5 bases). The CDR3 length is 14 residues. V was cut by 4 bases and J by 8 bases, with 17 bases left in between. Germline assignment: CDR1 KGHSH and CDR2 LQKENI. For the CDR3, the DNA is TGTGCCAGCTCACTAACGGAAGGGGCAGGAGGCTACACCTTC. Amino acids: CASSLTEGAGGYTF.

The chain joins TRBV6-6 to TRBJ2-5; 11 bases agree with TRBD2. The J call may not be correct, given that the DNA end is closer to TRBJ2-7. Germline CDR1 is MNHNY and CDR2 is SVGAGI (reference sequence). The CDR3 extends over 15 amino acids. The CDR3 DNA reads as TGTGCCAGCAGATTACTAGCGGGAGACCCCTACGAGCAGTACTTC. It is translated as CASRLLAGDPYEQYF.

This chain links TRBV27 with TRBJ2-1, with 11 positions matching TRBD2. V was clipped by 6 bases and J by 7 bases; unmatched bases: 5. Germline lookup yields CDR1 MNHEY and CDR2 SMNVEV (reference sequence). CDR3 length: 14 amino acids. CDR3 DNA: TGTGCCAGCAGGACTAGCGGGATTCCGAATGAGCAGTTCTTC. Its translation is CASRTSGIPNEQFF.

The chain uses TRBV29-1 and TRBJ1-2; the match to TRBD1 covers 7 bases. This CDR3 comprises 12 residues. Trimming removed 2 bases from V and 7 bases from J; junction bases left unmatched: 4. Germline CDR1 reads SQVTM; CDR2 reads ANQGSEA. The CDR3 sequence is CSVEKDRAGYTF. Written as DNA, the CDR3 is TGCAGCGTTGAAAAAGACAGGGCTGGCTACACCTTC.

The chain employs TRBV19 and TRBJ2-3; 12 nucleotides match TRBD2. This CDR3 contains 15 residues. Germline-derived CDR1 and CDR2 are LNHDA and SQIVND (reference sequence). Trimming at V came to 6 bases and at J to 1 base, leaving 2 bases not matched to a gene. CDR3 coding DNA: TGTGCCAGTAGCTGGACTAGCGGGGGCACAGATACGCAGTATTTT. This encodes CASSWTSGGTDTQYF. Full variable domain (remainder filled in from reference TRBV19 and TRBJ2-3): DGGITQSPKYLFRKEGQNVTLSCEQNLNHDAMYWYRQDPGQGLRLIYYSQIVNDFQKGDIAEGYSVSREKKESFPLTVTSAQKNPTAFYLCASSWTSGGTDTQYFGPGTRLTVL.

The V call is TRBV28, the J call TRBJ2-7, with D possibly TRBD1 on 5 matching bases. The CDR3 is 15 residues long. V shed 4 bases and J shed 3 bases, with 16 bases lying between them. Germline V gives CDR1 MDHEN, CDR2 SYDVKM. The CDR3 sequence: CASSSSPRAGYEQYF. CDR3 coding DNA: TGTGCCAGCAGTTCCTCCCCCAGGGCCGGCTACGAGCAGTACTTC.

This chain links TRBV7-2 with TRBJ2-1; 7 bases match TRBD2. The CDR3 totals 15 residues. Trimming took 3 bases from V and 1 from J; bases not matched to a gene: 3. Per germline, CDR1 SGHTA and CDR2 FQGNSA. CDR3 sequence reads: CASSLGGGSYNEQFF. In DNA form, the CDR3 reads TGTGCCAGCAGCTTGGGCGGGGGTTCCTACAATGAGCAGTTCTTC.

This clone has more than one count but fewer than ten. This chain connects TRBV29-1 to TRBJ1-4; 12 bases agree with TRBD1. CDR3 length equals 14 residues. The V segment lost 7 bases and the J segment 8 bases; nucleotides outside the gene matches: 8. Per the germline V gene, CDR1 is SQVTM and CDR2 is ANQGSEA. DNA for the CDR3: TGCAGCGCCTCTATCGGGACAGGGGGCGAAAAACTGTTTTTT. Its translation is CSASIGTGGEKLFF.

This clone has just a few counts. This rearrangement joins TRBV5-5 to TRBJ2-5, with TRBD1 matching over 7 bases. J lost 5 bases, V lost 1 base, and 5 bases had no gene match. CDR3 length: 14 amino acids. Germline values: CDR1 SGHKS, CDR2 YYEKEE (reference sequence). The CDR3 DNA is TGTGCCAGCAGCTTGATGACAGGGCTGGAGACCCAGTACTTC. Its protein product is CASSLMTGLETQYF.

For this clone: Other DNA sequences from this sample encode an identical CDR3 as well. The chain employs TRBV7-8 and TRBJ2-7; 8 bases are a match to TRBD1. V was clipped by 1 base and J by 6 bases; unmatched bases: 5. Germline V gene data show CDR1 as SGHVS and CDR2 as FQNEAQ. The CDR3 is 14 residues long. CDR3 region: CASSLDQGASEQYF. The CDR3 nucleotides read TGTGCCAGCAGCTTAGACCAGGGGGCGAGCGAGCAGTACTTC.

The chain carries TRBV5-4 and TRBJ1-6; TRBD1 might be the D (6 bases). The V gene lost 4 bases and the J gene lost 8 bases, with 16 bases spanning the gap. Per germline, CDR1 SGHNT and CDR2 YYREEE (reference sequence). This CDR3 comprises 15 residues. CDR3 in DNA: TGTGCCAGCAGCCGCCGTGGGGGGGCAGATTCACCCCTCCACTTT. Translating gives CASSRRGGADSPLHF.

The gene calls are TRBV28 and TRBJ2-7, with TRBD1 matching 10 bases. V gave up 4 bases and J gave up 1 base; unmatched junction bases: 7. CDR3 length equals 16 residues. The germline gives CDR1 MDHEN, CDR2 SYDVKM. The CDR3: CASSSPRQGASYEQYF. CDR3 coding DNA: TGTGCCAGCAGTTCCCCTCGACAGGGGGCGTCCTACGAGCAGTACTTC. The full variable domain, in which reference TRBV28 and TRBJ2-7 provide the parts outside the CDR3, is DVKVTQSSRYLVKRTGEKVFLECVQDMDHENMFWYRQDPGLGLRLIYFSYDVKMKEKGDIPEGYSVSREKKERFSLILESASTNQTSMYLCASSSPRQGASYEQYFGPGTRLTVT.

The CDR3 reads CASILQISSNQPQHF. The CDR3 DNA sequence: TGTGCCAGCATCCTACAGATTTCTAGCAATCAGCCCCAGCATTTT. V gene TRBV28 combines with J gene TRBJ1-5; D gene ambiguous. CDR1 MDHEN and CDR2 SYDVKM come from the germline V gene. The V end was cut by 7 bases, the J end by 0 bases, with 13 bases between. The CDR3 length is 15 residues.

This chain uses TRBV9 with TRBJ1-1, with a tentative D call TRBD1 (6 bases). The length of the CDR3 is 12 residues. Germline V lookup: CDR1 SGDLS, CDR2 YYNGEE. Trimming removed 6 bases at V and 4 bases at J, with 10 bases between. CDR3 protein: CASTGAGTEAFF. In nucleotides, the CDR3 is TGTGCCAGCACAGGGGCAGGCACTGAAGCTTTCTTT. The full variable domain, its missing parts supplied by reference TRBV9 and TRBJ1-1, is DSGVTQTPKHLITATGQRVTLRCSPRSGDLSVYWYQQSLDQGLQFLIQYYNGEERAKGNILERFSAQQFPDLHSELNLSSLELGDSALYFCASTGAGTEAFFGQGTRLTVV.